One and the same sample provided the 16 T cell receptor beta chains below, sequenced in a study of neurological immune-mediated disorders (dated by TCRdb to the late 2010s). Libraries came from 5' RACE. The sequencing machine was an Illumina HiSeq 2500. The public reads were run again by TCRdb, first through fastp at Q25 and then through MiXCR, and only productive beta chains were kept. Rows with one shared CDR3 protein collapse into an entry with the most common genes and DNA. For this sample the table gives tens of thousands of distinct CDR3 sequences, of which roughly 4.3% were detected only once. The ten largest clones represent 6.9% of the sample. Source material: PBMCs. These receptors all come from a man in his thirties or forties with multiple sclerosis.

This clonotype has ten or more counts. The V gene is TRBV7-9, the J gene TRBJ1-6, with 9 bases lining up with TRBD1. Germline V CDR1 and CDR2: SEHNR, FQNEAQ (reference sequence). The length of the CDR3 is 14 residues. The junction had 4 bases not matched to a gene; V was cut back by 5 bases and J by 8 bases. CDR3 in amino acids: CASSRQGVDSPLHF. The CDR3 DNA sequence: TGTGCCAGCAGCAGACAGGGGGTAGATTCACCCCTCCACTTT.

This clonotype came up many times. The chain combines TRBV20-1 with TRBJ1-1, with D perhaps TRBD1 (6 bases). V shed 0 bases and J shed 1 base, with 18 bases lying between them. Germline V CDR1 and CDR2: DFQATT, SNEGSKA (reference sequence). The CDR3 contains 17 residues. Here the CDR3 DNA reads TGCAGTGCTAGAGATCAAGGCAGGGGTCCGGCGAACACTGAAGCTTTCTTT. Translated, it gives CSARDQGRGPANTEAFF.

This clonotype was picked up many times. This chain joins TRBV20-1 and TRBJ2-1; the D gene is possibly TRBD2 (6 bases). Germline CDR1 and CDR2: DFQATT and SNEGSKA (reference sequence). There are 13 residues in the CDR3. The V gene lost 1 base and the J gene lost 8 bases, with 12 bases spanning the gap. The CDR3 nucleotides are TGCAGTGCTAGAGGACTAGGAGGAGATGAGCAGTTCTTC. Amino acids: CSARGLGGDEQFF.

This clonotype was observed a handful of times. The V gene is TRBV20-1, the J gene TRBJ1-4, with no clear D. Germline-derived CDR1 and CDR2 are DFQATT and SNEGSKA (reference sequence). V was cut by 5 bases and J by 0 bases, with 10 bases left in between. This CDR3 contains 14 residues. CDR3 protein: CSAPDVATNEKLFF. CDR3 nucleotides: TGCAGTGCTCCTGATGTAGCAACTAATGAAAAACTGTTTTTT.

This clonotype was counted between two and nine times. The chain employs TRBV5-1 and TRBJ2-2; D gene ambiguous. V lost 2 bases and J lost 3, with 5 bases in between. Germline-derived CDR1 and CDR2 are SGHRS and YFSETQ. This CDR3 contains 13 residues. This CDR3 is CASSFDDTGELFF. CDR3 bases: TGCGCCAGCAGCTTTGATGACACCGGGGAGCTGTTTTTT. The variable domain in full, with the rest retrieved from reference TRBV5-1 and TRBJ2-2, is KAGVTQTPRYLIKTRGQQVTLSCSPISGHRSVSWYQQTPGQGLQFLFEYFSETQRNKGNFPGRFSGRQFSNSRSEMNVSTLELGDSALYLCASSFDDTGELFFGEGSRLTVL.

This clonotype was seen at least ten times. DNA for the CDR3: TGTGCCAGCAGCTTAACGGGGCCCACCGTCCCTGGGGCCAACGTCCTGACTTTC. The encoded protein is CASSLTGPTVPGANVLTF. The chain is built from TRBV7-3 and TRBJ2-6; the D gene is possibly TRBD1 (5 bases). Germline V CDR1 and CDR2: SGHTA, FQGTGA. The CDR3 runs to 18 residues. V lost 0 bases to trimming and J lost 2 bases, with 14 bases between them.

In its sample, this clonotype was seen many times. The chain's CDR3 is CSAVGELGTEAFF. In DNA form, the CDR3 reads TGCAGTGCTGTCGGGGAGTTGGGCACTGAAGCTTTCTTT. The chain employs TRBV20-1 and TRBJ1-1; D unclear. CDR3 length: 13 residues. V dropped 5 bases and J dropped 4 bases, with 14 bases sitting between them. The germline gives CDR1 DFQATT, CDR2 SNEGSKA (reference sequence).

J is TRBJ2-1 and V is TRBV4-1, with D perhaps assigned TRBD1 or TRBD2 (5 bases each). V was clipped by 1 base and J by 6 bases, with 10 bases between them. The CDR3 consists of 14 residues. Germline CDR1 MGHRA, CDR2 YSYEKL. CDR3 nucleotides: TGCGCCAGCAGCCAAGGGGGGTCCGGCAATGAGCAGTTCTTC. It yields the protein CASSQGGSGNEQFF.

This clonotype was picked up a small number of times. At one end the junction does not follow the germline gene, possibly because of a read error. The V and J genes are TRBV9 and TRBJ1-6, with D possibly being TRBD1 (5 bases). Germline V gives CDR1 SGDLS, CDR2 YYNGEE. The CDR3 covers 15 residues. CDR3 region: CASSVDGGMVSPLNF. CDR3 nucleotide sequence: TGTGCCAGCAGCGTCGATGGGGGGATGGTTTCACCCCTCAACTTT. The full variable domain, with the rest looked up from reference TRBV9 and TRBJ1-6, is DSGVTQTPKHLITATGQRVTLRCSPRSGDLSVYWYQQSLDQGLQFLIQYYNGEERAKGNILERFSAQQFPDLHSELNLSSLELGDSALYFCASSVDGGMVSPLNFGNGTRLTVT.

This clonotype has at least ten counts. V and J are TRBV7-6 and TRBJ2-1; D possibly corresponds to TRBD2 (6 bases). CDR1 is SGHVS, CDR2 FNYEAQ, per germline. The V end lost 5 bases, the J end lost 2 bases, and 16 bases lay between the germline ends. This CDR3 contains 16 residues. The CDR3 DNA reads TGTGCCAGCAGCCCCTCGGCGTGGGGGGCCTACAATGAGCAGTTCTTC. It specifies CASSPSAWGAYNEQFF.

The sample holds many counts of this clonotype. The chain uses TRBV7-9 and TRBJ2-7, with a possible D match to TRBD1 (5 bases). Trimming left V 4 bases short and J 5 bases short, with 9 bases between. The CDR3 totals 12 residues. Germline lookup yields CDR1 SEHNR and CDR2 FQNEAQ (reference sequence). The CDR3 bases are TGTGCCAGCAGCTCCCGACAGAACGAGCAGTACGTC. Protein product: CASSSRQNEQYV.

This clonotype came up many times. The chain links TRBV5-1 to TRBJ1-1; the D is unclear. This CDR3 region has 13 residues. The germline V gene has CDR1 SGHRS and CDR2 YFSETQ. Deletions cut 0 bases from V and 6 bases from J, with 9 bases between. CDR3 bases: TGCGCCAGCAGCTTGGGAGGTGACCCTGAAGCTTTCTTT. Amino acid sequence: CASSLGGDPEAFF.

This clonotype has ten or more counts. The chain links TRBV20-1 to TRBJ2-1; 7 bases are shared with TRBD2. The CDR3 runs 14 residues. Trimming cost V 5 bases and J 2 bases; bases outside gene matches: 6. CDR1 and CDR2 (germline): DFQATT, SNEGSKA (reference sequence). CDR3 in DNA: TGCAGTGCTCAAAGCGGGGAAACCTACAATGAGCAGTTCTTC. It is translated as CSAQSGETYNEQFF.

The CDR3: CASSLGPTTPNEPQHF. The CDR3 DNA is TGTGCCAGCAGCTTAGGCCCGACAACTCCCAATGAACCCCAGCATTTT. This chain links TRBV11-2 with TRBJ1-5; D remains unclear. This CDR3 region has 16 residues. Germline CDR1 is SGHAT and CDR2 is FQNNGV. Trimming removed 1 base at V and 10 bases at J, with 20 bases between.

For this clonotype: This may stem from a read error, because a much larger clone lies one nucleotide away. CDR3 protein: CASTGTGGKRPQHF. In DNA, the CDR3 is TGTGCCAGCACCGGGACAGGGGGCAAACGGCCCCAGCATTTT. The chain carries TRBV2 and TRBJ1-5; TRBD1 matches 12 bases. Germline loops: CDR1 SNHLY, CDR2 FYNNEI. CDR3 length: 14 amino acids. Trimming removed 7 bases from V and 9 bases from J; junction bases left unmatched: 7.

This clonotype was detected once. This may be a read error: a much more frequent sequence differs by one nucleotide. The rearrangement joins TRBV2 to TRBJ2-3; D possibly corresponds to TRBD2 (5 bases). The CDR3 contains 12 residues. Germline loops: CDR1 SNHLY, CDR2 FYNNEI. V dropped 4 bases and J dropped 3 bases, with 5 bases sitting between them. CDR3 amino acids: CASSGGTDTQYF. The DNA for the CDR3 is TGTGCCAGCAGTGGAGGGACAGATACGCAGTATTTT.